This T cell receptor beta chain comes out of a study of T cells in tuberculosis. About the research overall: A South African cohort included IGRA-negative adolescents, latently infected IGRA-positive adolescents and adults with active tuberculosis. Study results and limitations: Smaller distances to GMM-specific TCRs suggested their expansion in active tuberculosis.

Time point noted: new active TB diagnosis, blood taken before or within 7 days of starting treatment. Confirmation came from sputum smear and/or culture positivity for M. tuberculosis. On this clone itself: What it binds is not known.

The data were produced by immunoSEQ multiplex PCR, yet TCRdb's version contains in-frame clones alone and is incomplete. The data show about 49,000 clones, more than 90% seen once. The CDR3 loop spans 12 amino acids. The J segment lost 6 bases and the V segment lost 10 bases, leaving 8 bases of the junction unmatched. The germline CDR1 and CDR2 sequences are MNHNS and SASEGT. Here the sequenced sample was PBMCs, taken at tuberculosis diagnosis. The TCR sequence derives from an adult with tuberculosis. This chain uses TRBV6-1 with TRBJ2-7; 8 bases match TRBD2. DNA for the CDR3: TGTGCCACCAGGACTAGCAAGGGCGAGCAGTACTTC. Protein product: CATRTSKGEQYF.